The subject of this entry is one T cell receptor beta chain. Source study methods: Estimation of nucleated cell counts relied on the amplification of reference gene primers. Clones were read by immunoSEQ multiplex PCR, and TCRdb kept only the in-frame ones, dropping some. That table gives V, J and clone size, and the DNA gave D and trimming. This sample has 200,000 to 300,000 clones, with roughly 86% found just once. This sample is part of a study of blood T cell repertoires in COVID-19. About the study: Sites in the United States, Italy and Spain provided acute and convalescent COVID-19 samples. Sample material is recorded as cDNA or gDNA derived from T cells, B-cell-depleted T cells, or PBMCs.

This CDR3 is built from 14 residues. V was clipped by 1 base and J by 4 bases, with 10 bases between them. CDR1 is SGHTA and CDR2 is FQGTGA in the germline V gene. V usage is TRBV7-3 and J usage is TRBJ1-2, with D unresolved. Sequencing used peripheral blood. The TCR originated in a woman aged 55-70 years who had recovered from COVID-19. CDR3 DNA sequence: TGTGCCAGCAGCTTAAGTCCCCAGATCTATGGCTACACCTTC. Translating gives CASSLSPQIYGYTF.